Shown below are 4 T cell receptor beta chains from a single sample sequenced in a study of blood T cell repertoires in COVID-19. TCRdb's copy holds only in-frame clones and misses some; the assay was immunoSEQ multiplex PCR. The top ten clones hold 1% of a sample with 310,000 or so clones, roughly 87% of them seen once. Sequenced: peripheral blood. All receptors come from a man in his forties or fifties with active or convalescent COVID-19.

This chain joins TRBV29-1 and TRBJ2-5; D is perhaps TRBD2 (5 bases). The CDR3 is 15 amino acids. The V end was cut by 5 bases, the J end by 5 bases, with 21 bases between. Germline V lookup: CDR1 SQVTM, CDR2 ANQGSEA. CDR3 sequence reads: CSVRPQLGREETQYF. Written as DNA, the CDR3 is TGCAGCGTTCGGCCGCAACTTGGGAGAGAGGAGACCCAGTACTTC.

The chain's CDR3 is CASSSPREQFF. The DNA of the CDR3 is TGTGCCAGCAGCTCCCCCCGGGAGCAGTTCTTC. The chain links TRBV12-3 or TRBV12-4 to TRBJ2-1; D ambiguous. Trimming pared 6 bases from V and 10 bases from J, leaving 10 bases between. The length of the CDR3 is 11 residues.

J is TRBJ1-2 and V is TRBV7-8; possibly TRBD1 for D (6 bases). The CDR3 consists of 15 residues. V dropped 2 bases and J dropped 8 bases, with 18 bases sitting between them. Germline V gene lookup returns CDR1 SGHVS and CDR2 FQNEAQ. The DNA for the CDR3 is TGTGCCAGCAGCTTATTGTCGGGGGGCGAAGGGGGCTACACCTTC. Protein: CASSLLSGGEGGYTF.

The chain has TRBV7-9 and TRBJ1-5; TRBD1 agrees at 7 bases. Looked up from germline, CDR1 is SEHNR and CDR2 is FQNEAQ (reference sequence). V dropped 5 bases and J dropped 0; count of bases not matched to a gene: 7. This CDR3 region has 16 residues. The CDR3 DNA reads TGTGCCAGCAGCACCGCCGGGACAGCTAGCAATCAGCCCCAGCATTTT. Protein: CASSTAGTASNQPQHF. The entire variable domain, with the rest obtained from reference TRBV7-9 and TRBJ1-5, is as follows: DTGVSQNPRHKITKRGQNVTFRCDPISEHNRLYWYRQTLGQGPEFLTYFQNEAQLEKSRLLSDRFSAERPKGSFSTLEIQRTEQGDSAMYLCASSTAGTASNQPQHFGDGTRLSIL.